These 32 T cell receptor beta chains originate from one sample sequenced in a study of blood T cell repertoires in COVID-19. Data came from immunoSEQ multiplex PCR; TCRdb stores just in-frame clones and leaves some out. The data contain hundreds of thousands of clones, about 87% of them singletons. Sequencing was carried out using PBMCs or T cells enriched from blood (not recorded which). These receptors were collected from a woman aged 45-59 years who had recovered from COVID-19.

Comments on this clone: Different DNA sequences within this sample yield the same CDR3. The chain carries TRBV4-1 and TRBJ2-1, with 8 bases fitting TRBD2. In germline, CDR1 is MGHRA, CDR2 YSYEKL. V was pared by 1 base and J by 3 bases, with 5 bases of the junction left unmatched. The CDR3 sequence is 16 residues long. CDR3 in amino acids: CASSQVGGGIYNEQFF. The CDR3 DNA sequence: TGCGCCAGCAGCCAAGTCGGCGGGGGGATCTACAATGAGCAGTTCTTC.

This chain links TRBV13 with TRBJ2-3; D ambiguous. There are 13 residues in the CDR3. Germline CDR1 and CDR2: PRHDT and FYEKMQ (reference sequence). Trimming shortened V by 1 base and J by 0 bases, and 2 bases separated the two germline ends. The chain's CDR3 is CASSLASTDTQYF. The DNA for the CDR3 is TGTGCCAGCAGCTTAGCTAGCACAGATACGCAGTATTTT.

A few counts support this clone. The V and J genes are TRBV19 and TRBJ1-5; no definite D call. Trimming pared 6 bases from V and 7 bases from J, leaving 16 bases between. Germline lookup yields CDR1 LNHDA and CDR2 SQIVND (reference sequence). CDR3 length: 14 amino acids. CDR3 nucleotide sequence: TGTGCCAGTAGCCCTGGAGGACTGGCCCAGCCCCAGCATTTT. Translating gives CASSPGGLAQPQHF.

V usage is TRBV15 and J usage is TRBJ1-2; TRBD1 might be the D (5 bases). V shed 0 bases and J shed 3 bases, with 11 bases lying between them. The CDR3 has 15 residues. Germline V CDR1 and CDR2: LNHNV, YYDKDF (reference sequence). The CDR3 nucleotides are TGTGCCACCAGCAGAGATTCGGGGGTTTACTATGGCTACACCTTC. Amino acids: CATSRDSGVYYGYTF.

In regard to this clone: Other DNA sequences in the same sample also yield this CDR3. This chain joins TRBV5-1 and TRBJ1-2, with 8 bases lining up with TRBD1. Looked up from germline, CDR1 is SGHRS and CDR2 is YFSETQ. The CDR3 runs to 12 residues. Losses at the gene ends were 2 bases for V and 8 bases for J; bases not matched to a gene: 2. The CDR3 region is CASSFSGGGYTF. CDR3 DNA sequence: TGCGCCAGCAGCTTTTCAGGGGGCGGCTACACCTTC.

CDR3 loop: CASSFPKPGANVLTF. CDR3 DNA sequence: TGCGCCAGCAGCTTTCCCAAGCCTGGGGCCAACGTCCTGACTTTC. The rearrangement uses TRBV5-1 and TRBJ2-6, with no clear D. The germline gives CDR1 SGHRS, CDR2 YFSETQ. V was pared by 2 bases and J by 2 bases, with 8 bases between. The CDR3 has 15 amino acids.

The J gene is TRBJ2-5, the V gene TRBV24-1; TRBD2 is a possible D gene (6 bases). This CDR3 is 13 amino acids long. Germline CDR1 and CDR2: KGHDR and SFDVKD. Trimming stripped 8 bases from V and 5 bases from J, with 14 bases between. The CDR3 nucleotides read TGTGCCACCATAGTGGGGGGTAGGGAGACCCAGTACTTC. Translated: CATIVGGRETQYF.

The CDR3 DNA reads as TGTGCCAGCAACGAACAGGGGTACGAGCAGTACTTC. This sequence encodes CASNEQGYEQYF. This chain joins TRBV28 and TRBJ2-7; 7 bases are a match to TRBD1. The CDR3 length is 12 residues. V lost 7 bases to trimming and J lost 4 bases; unmatched junction nucleotides: 4. The V gene's germline CDR1 is MDHEN and CDR2 SYDVKM.

CDR3 residues: CASSYSGAGETQYF. CDR3 nucleotides: TGTGCCAGCAGTTACTCGGGGGCCGGGGAGACCCAGTACTTC. The genes are TRBV6-5 and TRBJ2-5; TRBD1 might be the D (6 bases). This CDR3 is 14 amino acids long. The germline V gene has CDR1 MNHEY and CDR2 SVGAGI. V was cut by 0 bases and J by 5 bases, with 10 bases left in between.

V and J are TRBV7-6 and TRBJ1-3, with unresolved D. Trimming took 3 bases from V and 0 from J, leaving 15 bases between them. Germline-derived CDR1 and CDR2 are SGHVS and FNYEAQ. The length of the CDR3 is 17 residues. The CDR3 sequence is CASSFNGELISGNTIYF. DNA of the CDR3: TGTGCCAGCAGCTTTAATGGAGAGCTGATCTCTGGAAACACCATATATTTT.

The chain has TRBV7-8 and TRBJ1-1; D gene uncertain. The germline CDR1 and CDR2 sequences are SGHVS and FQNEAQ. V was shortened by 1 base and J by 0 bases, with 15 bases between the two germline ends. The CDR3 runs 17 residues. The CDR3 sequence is CASSLEEGGIMNTEAFF. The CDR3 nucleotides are TGTGCCAGCAGCTTAGAAGAGGGAGGCATAATGAACACTGAAGCTTTCTTT.

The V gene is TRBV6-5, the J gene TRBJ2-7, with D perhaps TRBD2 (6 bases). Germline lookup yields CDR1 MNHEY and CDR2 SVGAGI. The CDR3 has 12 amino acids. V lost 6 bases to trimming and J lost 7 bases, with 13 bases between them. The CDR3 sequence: CASRDGGNEQYF. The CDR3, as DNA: TGTGCCAGCAGGGACGGGGGTAATGAGCAGTACTTC.

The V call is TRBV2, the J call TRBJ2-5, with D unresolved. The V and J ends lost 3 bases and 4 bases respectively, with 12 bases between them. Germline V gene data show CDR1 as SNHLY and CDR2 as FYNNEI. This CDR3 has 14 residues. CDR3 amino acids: CASSDGGRVETQYF. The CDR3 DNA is TGTGCCAGCAGTGATGGTGGTAGAGTAGAGACCCAGTACTTC.

DNA of the CDR3: TGTGCCAGCAGTTTGGGCAGGTACCTAGGCTACACCTTC. Its protein product is CASSLGRYLGYTF. V is TRBV12-3 or TRBV12-4 and J is TRBJ1-2, with D hard to call. The CDR3 is 13 amino acids. Trimming cost V 3 bases and J 8 bases, with 13 bases left between them.

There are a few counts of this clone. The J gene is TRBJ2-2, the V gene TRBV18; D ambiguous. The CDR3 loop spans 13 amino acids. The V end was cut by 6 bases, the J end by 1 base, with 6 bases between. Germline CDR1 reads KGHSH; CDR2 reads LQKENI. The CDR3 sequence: CASSPVNTGELFF. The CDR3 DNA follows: TGTGCCAGCTCCCCCGTGAACACCGGGGAGCTGTTTTTT. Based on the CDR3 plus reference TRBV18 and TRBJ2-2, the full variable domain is NAGVMQNPRHLVRRRGQEARLRCSPMKGHSHVYWYRQLPEEGLKFMVYLQKENIIDESGMPKERFSAEFPKEGPSILRIQQVVRGDSAAYFCASSPVNTGELFFGEGSRLTVL.

The CDR3 coding sequence is TGCAGCGAAGGACAGGGGGATGGCTACACCTTC. This codes for CSEGQGDGYTF. V gene TRBV29-1 combines with J gene TRBJ1-2, with 10 positions matching TRBD1. The CDR3 contains 11 residues. The trim removed 7 bases at V and 6 bases at J, leaving 2 bases unmatched. Germline V gene lookup returns CDR1 SQVTM and CDR2 ANQGSEA.

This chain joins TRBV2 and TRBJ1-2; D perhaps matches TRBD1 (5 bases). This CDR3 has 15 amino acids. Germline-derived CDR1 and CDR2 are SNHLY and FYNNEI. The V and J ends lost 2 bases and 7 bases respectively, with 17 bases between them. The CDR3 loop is CASSERQTGVLGYTF. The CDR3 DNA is TGTGCCAGCAGTGAAAGACAGACGGGAGTCCTTGGCTACACCTTC. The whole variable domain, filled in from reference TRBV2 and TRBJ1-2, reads EPEVTQTPSHQVTQMGQEVILRCVPISNHLYFYWYRQILGQKVEFLVSFYNNEISEKSEIFDDQFSVERPDGSNFTLKIRSTKLEDSAMYFCASSERQTGVLGYTFGSGTRLTVV.

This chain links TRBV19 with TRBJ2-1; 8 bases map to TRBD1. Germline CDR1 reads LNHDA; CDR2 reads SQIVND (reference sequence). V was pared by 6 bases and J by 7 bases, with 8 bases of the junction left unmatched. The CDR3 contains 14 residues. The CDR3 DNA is TGTGCCAGTAGCATACAGGGGGAGACGAATGAGCAGTTCTTC. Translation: CASSIQGETNEQFF.

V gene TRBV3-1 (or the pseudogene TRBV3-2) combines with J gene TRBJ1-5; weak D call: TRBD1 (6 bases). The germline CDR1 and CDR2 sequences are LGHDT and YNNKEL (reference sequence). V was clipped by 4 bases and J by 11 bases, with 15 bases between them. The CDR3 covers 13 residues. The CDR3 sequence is CASSPQNREAQHF. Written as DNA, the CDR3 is TGTGCCAGCAGCCCCCAGAACAGGGAAGCCCAGCATTTT.

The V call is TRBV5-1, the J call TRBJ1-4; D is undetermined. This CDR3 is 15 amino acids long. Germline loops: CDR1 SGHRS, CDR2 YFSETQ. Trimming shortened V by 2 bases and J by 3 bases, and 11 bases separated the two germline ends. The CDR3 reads CASSLDGTANEKLFF. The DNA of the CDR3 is TGCGCCAGCAGCTTAGATGGTACGGCTAATGAAAAACTGTTTTTT.

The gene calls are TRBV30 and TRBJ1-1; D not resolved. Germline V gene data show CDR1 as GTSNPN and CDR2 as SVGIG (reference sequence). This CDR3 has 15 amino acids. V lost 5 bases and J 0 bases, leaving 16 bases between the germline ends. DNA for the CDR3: TGTGCCTGGGTAACGGGTATCGGCCTGAACACTGAAGCTTTCTTT. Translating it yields CAWVTGIGLNTEAFF.

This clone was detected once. CDR3 bases: TGTGCCAGCAGCCAGGGGACAGGGGCTGAAAACTATGGCTACACCTTC. Protein sequence: CASSQGTGAENYGYTF. The genes are TRBV13 and TRBJ1-2; 10 nucleotides agree with TRBD1. The CDR3 has 16 amino acids. J was trimmed by 2 bases and V by 5 bases; bases with no gene match: 8. Germline V gene sequence: CDR1 PRHDT, CDR2 FYEKMQ (reference sequence).

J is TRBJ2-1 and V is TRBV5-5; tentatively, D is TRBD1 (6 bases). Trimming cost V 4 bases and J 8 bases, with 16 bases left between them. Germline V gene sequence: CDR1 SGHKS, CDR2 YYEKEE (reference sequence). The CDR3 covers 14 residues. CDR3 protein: CASSRSSQGHEQFF. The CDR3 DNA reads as TGTGCCAGCAGCCGATCGAGCCAGGGGCATGAGCAGTTCTTC.

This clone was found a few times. The CDR3 protein is CASSQAYEQYF. The CDR3 region has the DNA TGTGCCAGCTCTCAGGCCTACGAGCAGTACTTC. This rearrangement joins TRBV6-5 to TRBJ2-7; the D is unclear. Germline V lookup: CDR1 MNHEY, CDR2 SVGAGI. The V end lost 8 bases, the J end lost 2 bases, and 7 bases lay between the germline ends. The CDR3 is made up of 11 amino acids.

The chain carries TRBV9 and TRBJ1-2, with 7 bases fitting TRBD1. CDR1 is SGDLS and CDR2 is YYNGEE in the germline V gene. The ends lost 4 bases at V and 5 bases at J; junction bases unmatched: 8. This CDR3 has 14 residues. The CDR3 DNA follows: TGTGCCAGCAGCACCAGGGACAGCTATTATGGCTACACCTTC. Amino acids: CASSTRDSYYGYTF.

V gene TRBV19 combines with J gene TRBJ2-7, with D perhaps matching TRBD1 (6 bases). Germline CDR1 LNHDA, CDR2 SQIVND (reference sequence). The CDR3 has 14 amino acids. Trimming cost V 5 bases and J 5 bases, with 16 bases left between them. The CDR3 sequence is CASSVQGNRNEQYF. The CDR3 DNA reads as TGTGCCAGTAGTGTACAGGGAAACAGAAACGAGCAGTACTTC.

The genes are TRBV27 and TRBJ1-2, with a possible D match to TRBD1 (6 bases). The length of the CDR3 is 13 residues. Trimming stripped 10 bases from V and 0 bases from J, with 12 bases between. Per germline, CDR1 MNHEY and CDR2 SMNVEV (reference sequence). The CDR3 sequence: CATGTIPNYGYTF. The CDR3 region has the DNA TGTGCCACCGGGACAATACCTAACTATGGCTACACCTTC.

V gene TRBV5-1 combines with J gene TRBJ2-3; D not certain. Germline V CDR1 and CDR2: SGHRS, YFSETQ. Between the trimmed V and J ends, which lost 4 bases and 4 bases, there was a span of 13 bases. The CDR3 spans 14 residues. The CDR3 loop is CASSPELVSDTQYF. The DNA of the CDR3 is TGCGCCAGCAGCCCCGAGTTGGTCTCAGATACGCAGTATTTT. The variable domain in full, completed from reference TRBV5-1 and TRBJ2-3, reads KAGVTQTPRYLIKTRGQQVTLSCSPISGHRSVSWYQQTPGQGLQFLFEYFSETQRNKGNFPGRFSGRQFSNSRSEMNVSTLELGDSALYLCASSPELVSDTQYFGPGTRLTVL.

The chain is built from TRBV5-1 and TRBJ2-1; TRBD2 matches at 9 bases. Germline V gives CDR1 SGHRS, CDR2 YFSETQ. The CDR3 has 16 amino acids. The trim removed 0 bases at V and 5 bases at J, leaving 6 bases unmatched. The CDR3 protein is CASSLALRGGNNEQFF. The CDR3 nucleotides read TGCGCCAGCAGCTTGGCATTGCGGGGGGGCAACAATGAGCAGTTCTTC.

This chain's CDR3 is CASSLEGGSYGYTF. The CDR3 coding sequence is TGTGCCAGCAGCTTAGAGGGGGGGAGTTATGGCTACACCTTC. V is TRBV7-9 and J is TRBJ1-2, with D maybe TRBD1 (6 bases). This CDR3 region has 14 residues. The germline V and J ends were trimmed by 1 base and 5 bases, with 11 bases remaining between them. From germline, CDR1 is SEHNR and CDR2 FQNEAQ (reference sequence). Looking up the rest from reference TRBV7-9 and TRBJ1-2 gives the full variable domain: DTGVSQNPRHKITKRGQNVTFRCDPISEHNRLYWYRQTLGQGPEFLTYFQNEAQLEKSRLLSDRFSAERPKGSFSTLEIQRTEQGDSAMYLCASSLEGGSYGYTFGSGTRLTVV.

CDR3 sequence (DNA): TGTGCCAGCAGTTCGCGGCAGGACATAGTGAACACTGAAGCTTTCTTT. Protein sequence: CASSSRQDIVNTEAFF. This chain uses TRBV28 with TRBJ1-1, with D perhaps TRBD1 (5 bases). CDR1 is MDHEN and CDR2 is SYDVKM in the germline V gene. The V end lost 4 bases, the J end lost 0 bases, and 15 bases lay between the germline ends. The CDR3 has 16 amino acids.

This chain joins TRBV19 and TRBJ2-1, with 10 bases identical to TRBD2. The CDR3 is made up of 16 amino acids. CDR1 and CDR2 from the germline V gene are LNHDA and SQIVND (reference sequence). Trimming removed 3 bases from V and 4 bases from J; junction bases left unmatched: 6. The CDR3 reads CASSILAGALYNEQFF. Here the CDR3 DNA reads TGTGCCAGTAGTATTCTAGCGGGGGCCTTATACAATGAGCAGTTCTTC.